This TCR beta chain was captured in a study of T cell responses to AZD1222 COVID-19 vaccine. Clones were sequenced by immunoSEQ multiplex PCR, and TCRdb holds only the in-frame ones, with some missing. The sample includes fewer than 70,000 clones, about 90% seen only once; the top ten take approximately 5%. With respect to this clone: Its target is unknown.

Study-level findings and limits: The study reported that nearly half of spike-specific TCRs target unmutated variant regions.

The CDR3 loop spans 15 amino acids. V was shortened by 1 base and J by 2 bases, with 12 bases between the two germline ends. Looked up from germline, CDR1 is SGHRS and CDR2 is YFSETQ. Here the sequenced sample was peripheral blood, taken on day 0 of AZD1222 vaccination. This receptor was obtained from an adult in good health. The V call is TRBV5-1, the J call TRBJ1-2; the D is unclear. In nucleotides, the CDR3 is TGCGCCAGCAGCTTGAGCCCTCAGGAAAACTATGGCTACACCTTC. Amino acids: CASSLSPQENYGYTF.